This passage covers 6 T cell receptor beta chains from one sample sequenced in a study of siplizumab effects on memory and regulatory T cells. Profiling relied on immunoSEQ multiplex PCR, and the TCRdb table lists in-frame clones only, not all of them. The table has 70,000 to 95,000 clones, 85% to 90% seen once. Sequencing was performed on CD4+ T cells sorted from blood. The receptors here all came from a human donor in good health.

This sequence joins TRBV18 and TRBJ2-7; 10 positions agree with TRBD2. The germline CDR1 and CDR2 sequences are KGHSH and LQKENI. CDR3 size: 13 residues. V shed 3 bases, J shed 6 bases, and the junction held 2 bases outside the gene matches. As DNA, the CDR3 is TGTGCCAGCTCACCGGGACTAGCGCTCGAGCAGTACTTC. It translates to CASSPGLALEQYF. Full variable domain (outside the CDR3, taken from reference TRBV18 and TRBJ2-7): NAGVMQNPRHLVRRRGQEARLRCSPMKGHSHVYWYRQLPEEGLKFMVYLQKENIIDESGMPKERFSAEFPKEGPSILRIQQVVRGDSAAYFCASSPGLALEQYFGPGTRLTVT.

The chain joins TRBV28 to TRBJ1-5; 7 bases align to TRBD1. The CDR3 consists of 14 residues. Germline assignment: CDR1 MDHEN and CDR2 SYDVKM. Trimming took 6 bases from V and 6 from J; bases not matched to a gene: 8. CDR3 sequence (DNA): TGTGCCAGCAGGTCCCCAGGACAGGTTCAGCCCCAGCATTTT. This translates into CASRSPGQVQPQHF.

The chain recombines TRBV15 with TRBJ1-2; D may be TRBD1 (5 bases). Germline assignment: CDR1 LNHNV and CDR2 YYDKDF (reference sequence). Trimming stripped 0 bases from V and 8 bases from J, with 16 bases between. The CDR3 consists of 15 residues. The CDR3 DNA reads TGTGCCACCAGCAGAGATTCCAGGGCCCTAGGGGGCTACACCTTC. It codes for CATSRDSRALGGYTF.

The V gene is TRBV2, the J gene TRBJ2-2; the match to TRBD1 covers 11 bases. CDR3 size: 16 residues. V lost 6 bases, J lost 3 bases, and 6 bases stayed unmatched. Germline V gene sequence: CDR1 SNHLY, CDR2 FYNNEI. The CDR3 coding sequence is TGTGCCAGCAGGGCCCCGGGACAGGGGGACACCGGGGAGCTGTTTTTT. Amino acids: CASRAPGQGDTGELFF.

The chain joins TRBV5-5 to TRBJ2-7; 8 positions agree with TRBD1. This CDR3 spans 15 amino acids. From germline, CDR1 is SGHKS and CDR2 YYEKEE (reference sequence). V gave up 4 bases and J gave up 5 bases; unmatched junction bases: 11. CDR3 in DNA: TGTGCCAGCAGCGAAGTGAGGACAGGGTACCACGAGCAGTACTTC. The encoded protein is CASSEVRTGYHEQYF.

The J gene is TRBJ2-4, the V gene TRBV29-1; TRBD1 might be the D (6 bases). The germline V gene has CDR1 SQVTM and CDR2 ANQGSEA. With 6 bases removed from V and 7 bases from J, the gap between germline ends came to 22 bases. The CDR3 covers 15 residues. The CDR3 spells CSVTPGTQIGNIQYF. The CDR3 DNA reads TGCAGCGTGACCCCCGGGACACAAATTGGTAACATTCAGTACTTC.